This T cell receptor beta chain was found in a study of preoperative IRX-2 immunotherapy in early breast cancer. The table came from immunoSEQ multiplex PCR; TCRdb's copy has only in-frame clones and leaves some out. The table lists 75,000 to 100,000 clones, roughly 90% of them singletons. V lost 3 bases and J lost 0, with 19 bases in between. Germline-derived CDR1 and CDR2 are LNHDA and SQIVND (reference sequence). The CDR3 loop spans 18 amino acids. Treatment of the sample: preoperative locoregional IRX-2 cytokine immunotherapy. This phase Ib study tested locoregional IRX-2 cytokine immunotherapy given before surgery.

The clonotype comes from a human donor with breast cancer. The J gene is TRBJ2-3, the V gene TRBV19, with a possible D match to TRBD2 (5 bases). Sequencing was performed on tumor tissue, taken after IRX-2 immunotherapy. This CDR3 reads CASSIRGKLGRSTDTQYF. Written as DNA, the CDR3 is TGTGCCAGTAGTATTCGGGGTAAACTAGGTAGGAGCACAGATACGCAGTATTTT.